This TCR beta chain was observed in a study of cytomegalovirus exposure and HLA in healthy donors. Study results and caveats: Association of a missense DCLRE1C variant with TCR beta V- and J-gene trimming was reported in a later analysis. There were a few CMV-associated chains whose specificity for CMV antigens was confirmed in vitro.

This clone was observed a handful of times. Its specificity is not known. Both 60 Vbeta primers and 13 Jbeta primers went into the PCR. Per the original methods: Later analysis identified approximately 80 million unique TCR beta chains, approximately 10 million shared. Sequenced by immunoSEQ multiplex PCR; TCRdb stores in-frame clones only, minus some. Clone size and the V and J calls come from that table; the DNA yielded D and trimming. The data hold under 200,000 clones, with 82% observed a single time. Trimming at V came to 7 bases and at J to 3 bases, leaving 1 base not matched to a gene. Germline V gives CDR1 LNHDA, CDR2 SQIVND (reference sequence). CDR3 length: 12 amino acids.

The TCR sequence derives from a woman aged 50 to 65 in good health and CMV-seronegative. Sequenced material: PBMCs. The V gene is TRBV19, the J gene TRBJ1-2; TRBD1 matches at 8 bases. Here the CDR3 reads CASKQGDYGYTF. The CDR3 nucleotides are TGTGCCAGTAAACAGGGGGACTATGGCTACACCTTC.